This entry lists 23 T cell receptor beta chains sequenced from one sample in a study of T-cell memory formation after mild COVID-19. TCRdb reprocessed the 5' RACE reads via MiXCR and lists one record per CDR3 protein. The sample yields some 300,000 distinct CDR3 sequences, under 25% seen once. Sequencing input: PBMCs or a T cell subset sorted from them (not recorded which). These receptors were collected from a young man who had mild COVID-19 (a few samples of this study predate the infection). Cell type and time point are not known.

The chain links TRBV7-2 to TRBJ2-5, with D perhaps assigned TRBD1 or TRBD2 (5 bases each). Trimming stripped 2 bases from V and 7 bases from J, with 11 bases between. CDR3 length equals 13 residues. The germline gives CDR1 SGHTA, CDR2 FQGNSA. CDR3 sequence: CASSLTGRGTQYF. DNA of the CDR3: TGTGCCAGCAGCTTAACGGGGCGTGGGACCCAGTACTTC.

The chain carries TRBV28 and TRBJ1-6; tentative D call: TRBD1 (5 bases). The CDR3 sequence is 12 residues long. In germline, CDR1 is MDHEN, CDR2 SYDVKM. V dropped 8 bases and J dropped 14 bases, with 16 bases sitting between them. The CDR3 is CASGTGGWALHF. The CDR3 bases are TGTGCCAGCGGCACCGGGGGTTGGGCCCTCCACTTT.

This clonotype was seen only a few times. The CDR3 nucleotides are TGTGCCAGCAGCCAGGCAGGGGGCACTGAAGCTTTCTTT. The encoded protein is CASSQAGGTEAFF. The chain links TRBV7-2 to TRBJ1-1, with 7 positions matching TRBD1. CDR3 size: 13 residues. The junction had 4 bases not matched to a gene; V was cut back by 5 bases and J by 4 bases. Per the germline V gene, CDR1 is SGHTA and CDR2 is FQGNSA.

This clonotype turned up a few times. The CDR3 is CASSLVAGNYGYTF. CDR3 nucleotide sequence: TGTGCCAGCAGTTTAGTAGCAGGGAACTATGGCTACACCTTC. V and J are TRBV12-3 or TRBV12-4 and TRBJ1-2; possibly TRBD1 for D (5 bases). The CDR3 consists of 14 residues. V lost 1 base and J lost 2, with 8 bases in between.

This clonotype has more than one count but fewer than ten. The chain joins TRBV7-9 to TRBJ2-3, with 8 bases identical to TRBD1. The CDR3 sequence is 17 residues long. After removal of 2 bases from V and 6 bases from J, the junction contained 13 bases not matched to a gene. Per the germline V gene, CDR1 is SEHNR and CDR2 is FQNEAQ (reference sequence). CDR3 sequence reads: CASSLPGGQGPRDTQYF. In nucleotides, the CDR3 is TGTGCCAGCAGCTTACCGGGTGGACAGGGCCCCAGGGATACGCAGTATTTT.

The V call is TRBV9, the J call TRBJ2-4, with TRBD1 matching over 8 bases. After removal of 3 bases from V and 0 bases from J, the junction contained 14 bases not matched to a gene. CDR1 SGDLS and CDR2 YYNGEE come from the germline V gene. CDR3 size: 19 residues. This CDR3 is CASSEEAGGYTVAKNIQYF. The DNA for the CDR3 is TGTGCCAGCAGCGAAGAGGCAGGGGGCTATACCGTAGCCAAAAACATTCAGTACTTC.

There are a few counts of this clonotype. The chain joins TRBV7-6 to TRBJ2-3, with D hard to call. CDR1 and CDR2 from the germline V gene are SGHVS and FNYEAQ. CDR3 length: 16 amino acids. V dropped 0 bases and J dropped 7 bases, with 17 bases sitting between them. CDR3: CASSLAWAEPTNTQYF. The CDR3 bases are TGTGCCAGCAGCTTAGCGTGGGCAGAGCCAACCAATACGCAGTATTTT. Complete variable domain (other parts from reference TRBV7-6 and TRBJ2-3): GAGVSQSPRYKVTKRGQDVALRCDPISGHVSLYWYRQALGQGPEFLTYFNYEAQQDKSGLPNDRFSAERPEGSISTLTIQRTEQRDSAMYRCASSLAWAEPTNTQYFGPGTRLTVL.

This clonotype came up a few times. This CDR3 is CASSTRVSNSPLHF. The CDR3, as DNA: TGTGCCAGCAGTACGAGGGTTTCCAACTCACCCCTCCACTTT. The rearrangement joins TRBV9 to TRBJ1-6; D is unclear. This CDR3 comprises 14 residues. V gave up 5 bases and J gave up 10 bases, with 16 bases separating them. Germline loops: CDR1 SGDLS, CDR2 YYNGEE.

This clonotype was observed a handful of times. The chain combines TRBV7-9 with TRBJ1-1, with 7 bases identical to TRBD1. The CDR3 covers 14 residues. In germline, CDR1 is SEHNR, CDR2 FQNEAQ (reference sequence). V shed 5 bases and J 2 bases; nucleotides not matched to a gene: 5. The CDR3 DNA sequence: TGTGCCAGCAGCATAGGACAGGTAAACACTGAAGCTTTCTTT. As protein: CASSIGQVNTEAFF.

The sample holds a few counts of this clonotype. The chain combines TRBV28 with TRBJ2-5, with 8 bases fitting TRBD2. The CDR3 is made up of 15 amino acids. V trimming: 6 bases; J trimming: 7 bases; junction bases outside the gene matches: 13. CDR1 MDHEN and CDR2 SYDVKM come from the germline V gene. The DNA of the CDR3 is TGTGCCAGCAGAAATTCGGCGGGGGGCTGGGGGACCCAGTACTTC. It is translated as CASRNSAGGWGTQYF.

The gene calls are TRBV5-1 and TRBJ2-1, with TRBD2 matching over 9 bases. This CDR3 has 15 amino acids. Losses at the gene ends were 1 base for V and 3 bases for J; bases not matched to a gene: 2. Germline V gene data show CDR1 as SGHRS and CDR2 as YFSETQ. CDR3 protein: CASSLRAGGYNEQFF. CDR3 bases: TGCGCCAGCAGCTTGCGAGCGGGGGGCTACAATGAGCAGTTCTTC.

This clonotype came up many times. The chain links TRBV6-2 or TRBV6-3 to TRBJ2-1; TRBD2 agrees at 8 bases. The CDR3 totals 15 residues. V dropped 5 bases and J dropped 4; count of bases not matched to a gene: 7. Germline loops: CDR1 MNHEY, CDR2 SVGEGT. Here the CDR3 reads CASSEAGGDYNEQFF. For the CDR3, the DNA is TGTGCCAGCAGTGAGGCGGGGGGAGATTACAATGAGCAGTTCTTC.

The chain uses TRBV6-1 and TRBJ2-7, with D hard to call. The germline CDR1 and CDR2 sequences are MNHNS and SASEGT. With 1 base removed from V and 6 bases from J, the gap between germline ends came to 10 bases. This CDR3 has 13 residues. The CDR3 coding sequence is TGTGCCAGCAGTGAAGACTACTACACCGAGCAGTACTTC. Translating gives CASSEDYYTEQYF.

This clonotype was found a few times. The V and J genes are TRBV5-1 and TRBJ1-2; 8 bases are shared with TRBD1. Germline trimming cut 2 bases from V and 8 bases from J; bases unmatched to any gene: 8. The CDR3 loop spans 14 amino acids. CDR1 SGHRS and CDR2 YFSETQ come from the germline V gene. The CDR3 sequence: CASSLGDRILGYTF. DNA of the CDR3: TGCGCCAGCAGCTTAGGGGACAGGATTTTAGGCTACACCTTC.

The V gene is TRBV7-3, the J gene TRBJ2-3; TRBD1 aligns across 7 bases. The CDR3 consists of 16 residues. From germline, CDR1 is SGHTA and CDR2 FQGTGA. Trimming took 5 bases from V and 1 from J; bases not matched to a gene: 9. This chain's CDR3 is CASSPFRDSRTDTQYF. The CDR3 DNA follows: TGTGCCAGCAGCCCCTTCCGGGACAGTCGCACAGATACGCAGTATTTT.

CDR3 nucleotides: TGTGCCAGCAGCCCATGGAACGGGAATGAGCAGTTCTTC. It codes for CASSPWNGNEQFF. The chain couples TRBV7-2 to TRBJ2-1; D is unresolved. Trimming left V 5 bases short and J 7 bases short, with 12 bases between. In germline, CDR1 is SGHTA, CDR2 FQGNSA. The CDR3 is made up of 13 amino acids.

CDR3 in amino acids: CASAAGGVSGANVLTF. The CDR3 nucleotides are TGTGCCAGCGCGGCAGGGGGCGTCTCTGGGGCCAACGTCCTGACTTTC. The chain joins TRBV7-6 to TRBJ2-6; TRBD1 matches at 8 bases. This CDR3 contains 16 residues. Germline assignment: CDR1 SGHVS and CDR2 FNYEAQ. Trimming took 8 bases from V and 0 from J; bases not matched to a gene: 6.

The J gene is TRBJ1-2, the V gene TRBV7-9, with TRBD1 matching 11 bases. CDR1 and CDR2 from the germline V gene are SEHNR and FQNEAQ (reference sequence). J gave up 13 bases and V 2 bases, and 9 bases lay outside the gene matches. The CDR3 loop spans 14 amino acids. In DNA, the CDR3 is TGTGCCAGCAGCTTATCCGCGGGGACAGGGGGAAGCACCTTC. It is translated as CASSLSAGTGGSTF.

The chain carries TRBV5-1 and TRBJ1-4; D not resolved. Germline CDR1 reads SGHRS; CDR2 reads YFSETQ. There are 14 residues in the CDR3. Trimming took 0 bases from V and 0 from J, leaving 3 bases between them. CDR3 loop: CASSLASTNEKLFF. DNA of the CDR3: TGCGCCAGCAGCTTGGCCTCAACTAATGAAAAACTGTTTTTT.

The chain couples TRBV7-2 to TRBJ1-1, with D tentatively TRBD1 (6 bases). This CDR3 region has 13 residues. Germline V gives CDR1 SGHTA, CDR2 FQGNSA. V was trimmed by 0 bases and J by 8 bases, leaving 10 bases between them. CDR3 residues: CASSLARDNEAFF. The CDR3 bases are TGTGCCAGCAGCTTAGCCCGGGACAACGAAGCTTTCTTT.

The table lists this clonotype with a few counts. This rearrangement joins TRBV9 to TRBJ1-1; 9 bases are a match to TRBD1. Germline V lookup: CDR1 SGDLS, CDR2 YYNGEE. The CDR3 consists of 16 residues. Trimming removed 4 bases from V and 4 bases from J; junction bases left unmatched: 11. The CDR3 sequence: CASSYGTGNVGTEAFF. In nucleotides, the CDR3 is TGTGCCAGCAGCTACGGGACAGGGAATGTGGGCACTGAAGCTTTCTTT.

This clonotype occurred a few times. This chain connects TRBV6-5 to TRBJ2-5, with a possible D match to TRBD1 (5 bases). Germline-derived CDR1 and CDR2 are MNHEY and SVGAGI. The CDR3 is 14 amino acids. V lost 5 bases to trimming and J lost 5 bases, with 15 bases between them. The CDR3 spells CASSPRRGRETQYF. Written as DNA, the CDR3 is TGTGCCAGCAGTCCCCGTAGGGGTCGGGAGACCCAGTACTTC.

This clonotype was counted between two and nine times. The rearrangement uses TRBV11-3 and TRBJ2-5; D gene uncertain. Looked up from germline, CDR1 is SGHNT and CDR2 is YENEEA. CDR3 size: 13 residues. Trimming removed 2 bases at V and 2 bases at J, with 6 bases between. The DNA of the CDR3 is TGTGCCAGCAGCTTAATCCAGCAAGAGACCCAGTACTTC. Its translation is CASSLIQQETQYF.